The 25 T cell receptor beta chains given below trace back to one sample, sequenced in a study of cytomegalovirus exposure and HLA in healthy donors. A multiplex PCR was run with 60 Vbeta primers and 13 Jbeta primers. Generated by immunoSEQ multiplex PCR, the TCRdb table keeps only in-frame clones and is missing some. The sample carries 84,000 or so clones, around four fifths recorded once. The sequencing sample was made of PBMCs. These receptors all come from a boy younger than 18 in good health and CMV-seronegative.

The chain uses TRBV29-1 and TRBJ2-7; 8 bases line up with TRBD1. The CDR3 has 13 residues. V dropped 6 bases and J dropped 5; count of bases not matched to a gene: 9. Per the germline V gene, CDR1 is SQVTM and CDR2 is ANQGSEA. The CDR3 nucleotides are TGCAGCGTAGACCAGGGGGCGACGAACGAGCAGTACTTC. It codes for CSVDQGATNEQYF.

The chain carries TRBV9 and TRBJ2-2, with D perhaps TRBD2 (6 bases). CDR3 length equals 15 residues. Per germline, CDR1 SGDLS and CDR2 YYNGEE. V was pared by 4 bases and J by 5 bases, with 15 bases between. The CDR3 DNA follows: TGTGCCAGCAGCACCCGACTAGGGTTAACCGGGGAGCTGTTTTTT. Translation: CASSTRLGLTGELFF. The variable domain in full, completed from reference TRBV9 and TRBJ2-2, reads DSGVTQTPKHLITATGQRVTLRCSPRSGDLSVYWYQQSLDQGLQFLIQYYNGEERAKGNILERFSAQQFPDLHSELNLSSLELGDSALYFCASSTRLGLTGELFFGEGSRLTVL.

The V and J genes are TRBV4-2 and TRBJ2-7; D remains unclear. Trimming removed 1 base at V and 5 bases at J, with 12 bases between. CDR3 size: 14 residues. Germline CDR1 reads LGHNA; CDR2 reads YNFKEQ. CDR3 residues: CASSQAAATDEQYF. The CDR3 nucleotides are TGTGCCAGCAGCCAAGCGGCAGCGACGGACGAGCAGTACTTC.

The J gene is TRBJ2-7, the V gene TRBV30; D may be TRBD2 (5 bases). V was trimmed by 5 bases and J by 6 bases, leaving 23 bases between them. The germline gives CDR1 GTSNPN, CDR2 SVGIG (reference sequence). The CDR3 sequence is 15 residues long. The CDR3 reads CAWPEASSVMGEQYF. CDR3 DNA: TGTGCCTGGCCGGAAGCTAGCAGTGTAATGGGCGAGCAGTACTTC.

This rearrangement joins TRBV9 to TRBJ2-7; 11 bases match TRBD2. This CDR3 is built from 16 residues. Per germline, CDR1 SGDLS and CDR2 YYNGEE. J lost 1 base, V lost 0 bases, and 3 bases had no gene match. The CDR3, as DNA: TGTGCCAGCAGCGTAGGCGGGACTAGCGGATCCTACGAGCAGTACTTC. This sequence encodes CASSVGGTSGSYEQYF. The full variable domain, completed using reference TRBV9 and TRBJ2-7, is DSGVTQTPKHLITATGQRVTLRCSPRSGDLSVYWYQQSLDQGLQFLIQYYNGEERAKGNILERFSAQQFPDLHSELNLSSLELGDSALYFCASSVGGTSGSYEQYFGPGTRLTVT.

This clone was recorded a few times. J is TRBJ1-1 and V is TRBV29-1, with D perhaps TRBD1 (5 bases). Germline V lookup: CDR1 SQVTM, CDR2 ANQGSEA. The CDR3 spans 12 residues. Trimming pared 4 bases from V and 8 bases from J, leaving 14 bases between. CDR3 loop: CSVGRGEEEAFF. DNA for the CDR3: TGCAGCGTTGGCCGGGGGGAGGAGGAAGCTTTCTTT.

The gene calls are TRBV6-5 and TRBJ2-7; 8 bases fit TRBD1. There are 13 residues in the CDR3. The germline CDR1 and CDR2 sequences are MNHEY and SVGAGI. Trimming removed 3 bases from V and 5 bases from J; junction bases left unmatched: 3. CDR3 loop: CASSYDRGNEQYF. In DNA form, the CDR3 reads TGTGCCAGCAGTTATGACAGGGGCAACGAGCAGTACTTC.

The chain carries TRBV4-3 and TRBJ1-3, with D hard to call. The V end was cut by 0 bases, the J end by 0 bases, with 9 bases between. The CDR3 is 16 amino acids. Germline lookup yields CDR1 LGHNA and CDR2 YSLEER. CDR3 sequence: CASSQDERNSGNTIYF. The CDR3 nucleotides are TGCGCCAGCAGCCAAGACGAGAGAAACTCTGGAAACACCATATATTTT.

This chain links TRBV6-5 with TRBJ2-4; 11 nucleotides match TRBD1. This CDR3 is 15 amino acids long. Unmatched junction bases numbered 11, after V lost 5 bases and J lost 11 bases. CDR1 MNHEY and CDR2 SVGAGI come from the germline V gene. The CDR3 DNA follows: TGTGCCAGCAGTCTCGGGACAGGGGGTAGGACCCTTCAGTACTTC. Translation: CASSLGTGGRTLQYF.

The V gene is TRBV28, the J gene TRBJ2-7; 10 bases are a match to TRBD2. The V gene's germline CDR1 is MDHEN and CDR2 SYDVKM. The ends lost 5 bases at V and 1 base at J; junction bases unmatched: 17. The CDR3 runs 19 residues. CDR3 sequence: CASSTPGQPGLAPSYEQYF. For the CDR3, the DNA is TGTGCCAGCAGTACCCCGGGACAACCGGGACTAGCGCCGTCCTACGAGCAGTACTTC.

The chain joins TRBV25-1 to TRBJ2-7, with TRBD2 matching 7 bases. Germline V gives CDR1 MGHDK, CDR2 SYGVNS. The CDR3 is made up of 15 amino acids. V gave up 4 bases and J gave up 4 bases; unmatched junction bases: 10. The CDR3 DNA is TGTGCCAGCAGTGCCGGTCCTAGCGGCTATTACGAGCAGTACTTC. Translating gives CASSAGPSGYYEQYF.

The gene calls are TRBV7-9 and TRBJ1-1; 7 bases align to TRBD1. CDR1 is SEHNR, CDR2 FQNEAQ, per germline (reference sequence). This CDR3 region has 12 residues. The ends lost 11 bases at V and 1 base at J; junction bases unmatched: 4. The CDR3 protein is CAAQGENTEAFF. Here the CDR3 DNA reads TGTGCCGCTCAGGGGGAGAACACTGAAGCTTTCTTT.

This clone was seen just once. J is TRBJ2-2 and V is TRBV29-1, with D perhaps matching TRBD2 (5 bases). The CDR3 extends over 15 amino acids. The ends were cut back, 2 bases at V and 1 base at J, with 11 bases in the middle. The germline V gene has CDR1 SQVTM and CDR2 ANQGSEA. In nucleotides, the CDR3 is TGCAGCGTTGAATCCGGGGAACTGAACACCGGGGAGCTGTTTTTT. This encodes CSVESGELNTGELFF.

This clone occurred once. Relative to the germline gene, one junction end is altered; a read error may explain this. The chain is built from TRBV19 and TRBJ2-7, with TRBD1 as a possible D gene (6 bases). Germline V gene data show CDR1 as LNHDA and CDR2 as SQIVND (reference sequence). The CDR3 has 14 amino acids. The CDR3 loop is CASRWGQGSNEQYF. CDR3 DNA: TGTGCCAGTAGATGGGGGCAGGGCTCCAACGAGCAGTACTTC. Together with reference TRBV19 and TRBJ2-7, the CDR3 gives the full variable domain: DGGITQSPKYLFRKEGQNVTLSCEQNLNHDAMYWYRQDPGQGLRLIYYSQIVNDFQKGDIAEGYSVSREKKESFPLTVTSAQKNPTAFYLCASRWGQGSNEQYFGPGTRLTVT.

The chain combines TRBV4-2 with TRBJ2-5; 7 bases align to TRBD1. Germline V CDR1 and CDR2: LGHNA, YNFKEQ. This CDR3 comprises 17 residues. Unmatched junction bases numbered 17, after V lost 4 bases and J lost 6 bases. The CDR3 sequence is CASSLRAGDSQEKTQYF. The CDR3 DNA reads as TGTGCCAGCAGCCTAAGAGCAGGGGACAGCCAAGAAAAGACCCAGTACTTC.

The chain is built from TRBV5-4 and TRBJ1-1; the match to TRBD1 covers 7 bases. Germline-derived CDR1 and CDR2 are SGHNT and YYREEE (reference sequence). After removal of 3 bases from V and 2 bases from J, the junction contained 7 bases not matched to a gene. This CDR3 region has 15 residues. CDR3 in amino acids: CASSSFGQVNTEAFF. The CDR3 coding sequence is TGTGCCAGCAGCTCCTTCGGACAGGTAAACACTGAAGCTTTCTTT.

The chain links TRBV6-5 to TRBJ1-2; possibly TRBD1 for D (5 bases). The V gene's germline CDR1 is MNHEY and CDR2 SVGAGI. V shed 4 bases and J shed 6 bases, with 18 bases lying between them. The CDR3 is made up of 15 amino acids. Here the CDR3 DNA reads TGTGCCAGCAGTTCCTCGGATGGGGGGGTCAATGGCTACACCTTC. It encodes CASSSSDGGVNGYTF.

The gene calls are TRBV29-1 and TRBJ2-1; TRBD2 matches at 9 bases. V lost 8 bases to trimming and J lost 11 bases; unmatched junction nucleotides: 7. The CDR3 covers 11 residues. CDR1 and CDR2 from the germline V gene are SQVTM and ANQGSEA. This CDR3 is CSSRASGKQFF. The CDR3 nucleotides read TGCAGCTCCCGGGCTAGCGGGAAGCAGTTCTTC.

The rearrangement joins TRBV25-1 to TRBJ2-5; TRBD2 matches at 11 bases. The length of the CDR3 is 13 residues. Germline CDR1 reads MGHDK; CDR2 reads SYGVNS. The ends lost 6 bases at V and 4 bases at J; junction bases unmatched: 1. CDR3 sequence (DNA): TGTGCCAGCAGGCTAGCGGGGGGAGAGACCCAGTACTTC. This codes for CASRLAGGETQYF.

CDR3 DNA sequence: TGCGCCAGCAGCTTGTGGGCGGGAGGCGCCTACGAGCAGTACTTC. Protein: CASSLWAGGAYEQYF. This chain links TRBV5-1 with TRBJ2-7; 8 bases map to TRBD2. Germline lookup yields CDR1 SGHRS and CDR2 YFSETQ. V shed 1 base, J shed 2 bases, and the junction held 5 bases outside the gene matches. The CDR3 consists of 15 residues.

Only a few counts were recorded for this clone. This sequence joins TRBV10-2 and TRBJ1-5, with 8 positions matching TRBD1. This CDR3 is built from 15 residues. The V gene's germline CDR1 is WSHSY and CDR2 SAAADI. Germline trimming cut 1 base from V and 2 bases from J; bases unmatched to any gene: 1. CDR3 coding DNA: TGCGCCAGCAGTGAGTTGGGACAGGGCAATCAGCCCCAGCATTTT. Translating it yields CASSELGQGNQPQHF.

The rearrangement joins TRBV5-4 to TRBJ2-5, with 12 bases lining up with TRBD2. The CDR3 contains 15 residues. The germline CDR1 and CDR2 sequences are SGHNT and YYREEE (reference sequence). J gave up 2 bases and V 1 base, and 0 bases lay outside the gene matches. The CDR3 region has the DNA TGTGCCAGCAGCTTGACTAGCGGGGGGCAAGAGACCCAGTACTTC. This sequence encodes CASSLTSGGQETQYF.

This CDR3 is CASRRGGGTEAFF. The CDR3 DNA sequence: TGTGCCAGCCGAAGAGGTGGAGGGACTGAAGCTTTCTTT. The V call is TRBV7-2, the J call TRBJ1-1, with D uncertain. The ends were cut back, 8 bases at V and 5 bases at J, with 15 bases in the middle. Germline-derived CDR1 and CDR2 are SGHTA and FQGNSA. The CDR3 has 13 amino acids.

The rearrangement uses TRBV4-2 and TRBJ2-7; TRBD2 matches 7 bases. V lost 4 bases, J lost 1 base, and 7 bases stayed unmatched. Germline loops: CDR1 LGHNA, CDR2 YNFKEQ. This CDR3 has 15 amino acids. CDR3 sequence (DNA): TGTGCCAGCAGCCCAGGGACTACCAATTCCTACGAGCAGTACTTC. This translates into CASSPGTTNSYEQYF.

The rearrangement links TRBV11-3 to TRBJ2-7; 9 bases match TRBD2. This CDR3 comprises 14 residues. V shed 5 bases and J 6 bases; nucleotides not matched to a gene: 8. CDR1 is SGHNT and CDR2 is YENEEA in the germline V gene. The CDR3 nucleotides are TGTGCCAGCAGCCCCGCGGGGGGGCCTGGCGAGCAGTACTTC. Protein: CASSPAGGPGEQYF.